Below, 22 T cell receptor beta chains from the same sample are listed, as sequenced in a study of blood T cell repertoires in COVID-19. TCRdb's table, derived via immunoSEQ multiplex PCR, lists solely in-frame clones and lacks some. The sample includes about 280,000 clones, 88% of them seen just once. Sequenced sample: PBMCs or T cells enriched from blood (not recorded which). The receptors come from an older woman in a cohort exposed to, infected with or recovered from COVID-19 (not recorded which).

V usage is TRBV20-1 and J usage is TRBJ2-7; D gene ambiguous. Germline loops: CDR1 DFQATT, CDR2 SNEGSKA (reference sequence). V was clipped by 6 bases and J by 5 bases, with 11 bases between them. The CDR3 contains 11 residues. CDR3 amino acids: CSALKTHEQYF. CDR3 DNA: TGCAGTGCCCTAAAGACTCACGAGCAGTACTTC.

The chain links TRBV10-1 to TRBJ2-2; 7 bases map to TRBD2. With 0 bases clipped from V and 12 bases from J, the junction kept 13 bases outside the gene matches. The germline V gene encodes CDR1 WNHNN and CDR2 SYGVQD (reference sequence). The CDR3 has 16 amino acids. The CDR3 protein is CASSESQSGKVEKLFF. Written as DNA, the CDR3 is TGCGCCAGCAGTGAGTCGCAGAGCGGGAAGGTCGAGAAGCTGTTTTTT.

The chain uses TRBV5-1 and TRBJ2-5; tentative D call: TRBD2 (5 bases). V lost 3 bases, J lost 1 base, and 10 bases lay in between. The germline V gene encodes CDR1 SGHRS and CDR2 YFSETQ. The CDR3 runs to 14 residues. CDR3 in DNA: TGCGCCAGCAGCTGGGCCGGGATCCAAGAGACCCAGTACTTC. This translates into CASSWAGIQETQYF.

CDR3 residues: CASSQPPGQGLNYGYTF. The CDR3 DNA reads as TGTGCCAGCAGCCAACCCCCGGGACAGGGATTAAACTATGGCTACACCTTC. The chain uses TRBV3-1 (or the pseudogene TRBV3-2) and TRBJ1-2, with 9 bases aligning to TRBD1. There are 17 residues in the CDR3. The germline V gene has CDR1 LGHDT and CDR2 YNNKEL (reference sequence). Trimming removed 2 bases from V and 2 bases from J; junction bases left unmatched: 9.

This clone occurred once. V and J are TRBV5-4 and TRBJ2-7; a weak D match, TRBD1 (6 bases). V lost 4 bases and J lost 7, with 24 bases in between. The CDR3 runs to 16 residues. Per germline, CDR1 SGHNT and CDR2 YYREEE (reference sequence). The CDR3 DNA follows: TGTGCCAGCAGCCCGCCGGTGGGACAAACAACGGGGGAGCAGTACTTC. It encodes CASSPPVGQTTGEQYF.

The J gene is TRBJ1-3, the V gene TRBV24-1; tentative D call: TRBD1 (5 bases). This CDR3 region has 15 residues. Per germline, CDR1 KGHDR and CDR2 SFDVKD. Trimming left V 5 bases short and J 2 bases short, with 12 bases between. The CDR3 DNA follows: TGTGCCACCAGTGGGGGGGAGAAAACTGGAAACACCATATATTTT. It yields the protein CATSGGEKTGNTIYF.

This rearrangement joins TRBV2 to TRBJ2-5, with D maybe TRBD1 (5 bases). This CDR3 region has 21 residues. The germline V and J ends were trimmed by 1 base and 5 bases, with 32 bases remaining between them. Germline CDR1 and CDR2: SNHLY and FYNNEI. The CDR3 coding sequence is TGTGCCAGCAGTGAAGAGGGGTCAGGGTCGGCGCGGACGAGGACCAGGGAGACCCAGTACTTC. It specifies CASSEEGSGSARTRTRETQYF.

V and J are TRBV5-1 and TRBJ1-1, with TRBD1 matching 7 bases. The trim removed 7 bases at V and 2 bases at J, leaving 8 bases unmatched. Germline V CDR1 and CDR2: SGHRS, YFSETQ. This CDR3 has 14 residues. DNA of the CDR3: TGCGCCAGCTCTCCCCCAGGGGGTAACACTGAAGCTTTCTTT. This translates into CASSPPGGNTEAFF.

This clone was picked up a small number of times. The chain recombines TRBV4-1 with TRBJ1-5, with D possibly matching TRBD1 (6 bases). CDR1 is MGHRA and CDR2 is YSYEKL in the germline V gene. The CDR3 runs to 15 residues. Trimming took 5 bases from V and 4 from J, leaving 15 bases between them. The CDR3 reads CASSYRAQGNQPQHF. In DNA form, the CDR3 reads TGCGCCAGCAGCTACAGGGCGCAGGGGAATCAGCCCCAGCATTTT.

CDR3 residues: CASSVVGTGTDTQYF. The CDR3 DNA reads as TGTGCCAGCAGCGTAGTAGGGACAGGCACAGATACGCAGTATTTT. The rearrangement links TRBV9 to TRBJ2-3; TRBD1 agrees at 7 bases. CDR1 SGDLS and CDR2 YYNGEE come from the germline V gene. V gave up 0 bases and J gave up 1 base; unmatched junction bases: 2. The CDR3 has 15 residues.

The rearrangement links TRBV9 to TRBJ2-3; no firm D call. CDR1 and CDR2 from the germline V gene are SGDLS and YYNGEE. V lost 4 bases and J 0 bases, leaving 9 bases between the germline ends. The CDR3 contains 14 residues. CDR3 sequence: CASSSARSTDTQYF. The DNA of the CDR3 is TGTGCCAGCAGCAGCGCCCGGAGCACAGATACGCAGTATTTT.

The CDR3 nucleotides are TGTGCCAGCAGTACTACCGTCGTCCGGAGGGAGACCCAGTACTTC. It specifies CASSTTVVRRETQYF. This chain connects TRBV27 to TRBJ2-5; weak D call: TRBD2 (5 bases). Looked up from germline, CDR1 is MNHEY and CDR2 is SMNVEV (reference sequence). CDR3 length: 15 residues. V lost 5 bases and J lost 5, with 18 bases in between.

The V gene is TRBV13, the J gene TRBJ2-7; TRBD2 agrees at 10 bases. The length of the CDR3 is 15 residues. Germline-derived CDR1 and CDR2 are PRHDT and FYEKMQ (reference sequence). V dropped 8 bases and J dropped 3; count of bases not matched to a gene: 10. The CDR3 sequence: CASRLAGQPGYEQYF. CDR3 sequence (DNA): TGTGCCAGCCGACTAGCGGGTCAACCCGGCTACGAGCAGTACTTC.

V and J are TRBV5-1 and TRBJ2-3; D may be TRBD2 (6 bases). Germline V lookup: CDR1 SGHRS, CDR2 YFSETQ. This CDR3 is 16 amino acids long. V was pared by 0 bases and J by 2 bases, with 13 bases between. The CDR3 coding sequence is TGCGCCAGCAGCTTGGAAGGGGCGGGATCCACAGATACGCAGTATTTT. This sequence encodes CASSLEGAGSTDTQYF.

This sequence joins TRBV19 and TRBJ2-2; 7 bases are shared with TRBD1. This CDR3 is built from 14 residues. The junction had 3 bases not matched to a gene; V was cut back by 4 bases and J by 4 bases. CDR1 is LNHDA and CDR2 is SQIVND in the germline V gene (reference sequence). CDR3 protein: CASSTGTATGELFF. The CDR3 nucleotides are TGTGCCAGTAGTACGGGGACAGCCACCGGGGAGCTGTTTTTT.

The rearrangement uses TRBV9 and TRBJ1-2; 7 nucleotides agree with TRBD1. Looked up from germline, CDR1 is SGDLS and CDR2 is YYNGEE. The CDR3 is made up of 16 amino acids. Trimming cost V 3 bases and J 3 bases; bases outside gene matches: 11. The CDR3 loop is CASSEAAQGVYYGYTF. The CDR3 DNA reads as TGTGCCAGCAGCGAAGCCGCCCAGGGGGTTTACTATGGCTACACCTTC.

This chain joins TRBV7-9 and TRBJ2-5, with D unclear. Trimming took off 5 bases at V and 5 bases at J, with 9 bases between the two ends. CDR3 length: 12 amino acids. The germline gives CDR1 SEHNR, CDR2 FQNEAQ (reference sequence). The CDR3 DNA reads TGTGCCAGCAGCCACCGACTTGAGACCCAGTACTTC. Encoded protein: CASSHRLETQYF.

The V gene is TRBV6-2 or TRBV6-3, the J gene TRBJ2-7; TRBD2 is a possible D gene (5 bases). Trimming removed 3 bases from V and 6 bases from J, with 12 bases in between. The CDR3 sequence is 13 residues long. CDR1 and CDR2 from the germline V gene are MNHEY and SVGEGT. The chain's CDR3 is CASSYIRGSEQYF. The CDR3 DNA reads as TGTGCCAGCAGTTATATCCGGGGAAGCGAGCAGTACTTC.

The rearrangement links TRBV2 to TRBJ2-1; D gene unclear. Germline values: CDR1 SNHLY, CDR2 FYNNEI. This CDR3 contains 14 residues. V was pared by 3 bases and J by 0 bases, with 6 bases between. CDR3 nucleotides: TGTGCCAGCAGTGAGAGGAGCTCCTACAATGAGCAGTTCTTC. Its translation: CASSERSSYNEQFF.

V is TRBV5-5 and J is TRBJ2-7; 8 bases map to TRBD2. The CDR3 covers 14 residues. V gave up 0 bases and J gave up 2 bases; unmatched junction bases: 1. Germline V gene sequence: CDR1 SGHKS, CDR2 YYEKEE (reference sequence). CDR3 protein: CASSLGLATYEQYF. The CDR3 coding sequence is TGTGCCAGCAGCTTGGGACTAGCGACCTACGAGCAGTACTTC.

This clone occurred once. V usage is TRBV27 and J usage is TRBJ2-5; D remains ambiguous. V dropped 2 bases and J dropped 3 bases, with 10 bases sitting between them. Germline CDR1 and CDR2: MNHEY and SMNVEV (reference sequence). The CDR3 runs to 14 residues. The CDR3 bases are TGTGCCAGCAGTTTACCCAGGAAGAAAGAGACCCAGTACTTC. Translating it yields CASSLPRKKETQYF.

The genes are TRBV7-9 and TRBJ1-4; 7 bases match TRBD1. This CDR3 comprises 14 residues. Losses at the gene ends were 5 bases for V and 7 bases for J; bases not matched to a gene: 7. Germline values: CDR1 SEHNR, CDR2 FQNEAQ (reference sequence). The chain's CDR3 is CASSVRQGGEKLFF. DNA for the CDR3: TGTGCCAGCAGCGTGCGACAGGGTGGTGAAAAACTGTTTTTT.